These 26 T cell receptor beta chains originate from one sample sequenced in a study of blood T cell repertoires in COVID-19. Profiled with immunoSEQ multiplex PCR; TCRdb holds only in-frame clones, not every one. The profile shows approximately 270,000 clones, about 90% of them singletons. Sequences were obtained from PBMCs or T cells enriched from blood (not recorded which). The receptors come from a woman aged 25 to 39 with acute COVID-19.

The V and J genes are TRBV2 and TRBJ2-7; 14 bases are a match to TRBD2. The CDR3 runs to 19 residues. V trimming: 2 bases; J trimming: 4 bases; junction bases outside the gene matches: 13. Looked up from germline, CDR1 is SNHLY and CDR2 is FYNNEI. The CDR3 DNA follows: TGTGCCAGCAGTGAAAGGAGACTAGCGGGAGGGGACCTTGAATACGAGCAGTACTTC. Its protein product is CASSERRLAGGDLEYEQYF.

The gene calls are TRBV27 and TRBJ2-5; D might be TRBD2 (5 bases). V lost 6 bases to trimming and J lost 5 bases, with 16 bases between them. The CDR3 consists of 14 residues. CDR1 is MNHEY, CDR2 SMNVEV, per germline (reference sequence). The CDR3 sequence is CASSPRGNRETQYF. The CDR3 DNA reads TGTGCCAGCAGCCCCCGGGGAAACCGGGAGACCCAGTACTTC.

The chain uses TRBV2 and TRBJ1-2, with 8 bases aligning to TRBD1. There are 14 residues in the CDR3. The germline gives CDR1 SNHLY, CDR2 FYNNEI. The trim removed 6 bases at V and 5 bases at J, leaving 8 bases unmatched. CDR3 nucleotide sequence: TGTGCCAGCAGGGTCCAGGGGGCGGGATATGGCTACACCTTC. Encoded protein: CASRVQGAGYGYTF. The complete variable domain, with remaining parts taken from reference TRBV2 and TRBJ1-2, reads EPEVTQTPSHQVTQMGQEVILRCVPISNHLYFYWYRQILGQKVEFLVSFYNNEISEKSEIFDDQFSVERPDGSNFTLKIRSTKLEDSAMYFCASRVQGAGYGYTFGSGTRLTVV.

The chain recombines TRBV9 with TRBJ2-3; TRBD1 matches 8 bases. CDR1 SGDLS and CDR2 YYNGEE come from the germline V gene. The V and J ends lost 0 bases and 4 bases, in that order; junction bases with no gene match: 10. The CDR3 extends over 17 amino acids. The CDR3, as DNA: TGTGCCAGCAGCGTAGGGGGTGGACAGGGCCCTGCAGATACGCAGTATTTT. Its protein is CASSVGGGQGPADTQYF.

This chain connects TRBV19 to TRBJ2-3; no definite D call. Looked up from germline, CDR1 is LNHDA and CDR2 is SQIVND (reference sequence). Trimming took 2 bases from V and 3 from J, leaving 9 bases between them. This CDR3 region has 14 residues. CDR3 protein: CASSISSATDTQYF. In DNA, the CDR3 is TGTGCCAGTAGTATATCTTCCGCGACAGATACGCAGTATTTT.

DNA of the CDR3: TGTGCCAGCACCTTAGGGGGGGGCACAGATACGCAGTATTTT. Translation: CASTLGGGTDTQYF. The chain employs TRBV27 and TRBJ2-3; D perhaps matches TRBD2 (7 bases). The CDR3 has 14 amino acids. Germline-derived CDR1 and CDR2 are MNHEY and SMNVEV (reference sequence). Deletions cut 7 bases from V and 1 base from J, with 12 bases between.

The genes are TRBV10-1 and TRBJ2-3; 14 bases are shared with TRBD2. There are 16 residues in the CDR3. The junction had 2 bases not matched to a gene; V was cut back by 2 bases and J by 4 bases. The germline V gene encodes CDR1 WNHNN and CDR2 SYGVQD (reference sequence). The CDR3 DNA is TGCGCCAGCAGTGAGAAGGGACTAGCGGGAGCAGATACGCAGTATTTT. Translating it yields CASSEKGLAGADTQYF.

The rearrangement links TRBV5-5 to TRBJ2-1, with 7 bases aligning to TRBD1. Losses at the gene ends were 2 bases for V and 4 bases for J; bases not matched to a gene: 18. The germline gives CDR1 SGHKS, CDR2 YYEKEE (reference sequence). The CDR3 runs 19 residues. DNA of the CDR3: TGTGCCAGCAGCTTTCCGGGACAGCCGCTTGAGGGCTTTTACAATGAGCAGTTCTTC. Translation gives CASSFPGQPLEGFYNEQFF.

The DNA of the CDR3 is TGCGCCAGCAGCTTGGCCTCGGGAGGCGGCACAGATACGCAGTATTTT. It specifies CASSLASGGGTDTQYF. The J gene is TRBJ2-3, the V gene TRBV5-1; 7 nucleotides line up with TRBD2. CDR1 is SGHRS, CDR2 YFSETQ, per germline. The CDR3 has 16 residues. V was pared by 0 bases and J by 1 base, with 5 bases of the junction left unmatched. Using reference TRBV5-1 and TRBJ2-3 for the parts outside the CDR3, the full variable domain is KAGVTQTPRYLIKTRGQQVTLSCSPISGHRSVSWYQQTPGQGLQFLFEYFSETQRNKGNFPGRFSGRQFSNSRSEMNVSTLELGDSALYLCASSLASGGGTDTQYFGPGTRLTVL.

The chain uses TRBV5-1 and TRBJ2-5; TRBD1 matches at 9 bases. CDR3 length equals 14 residues. From germline, CDR1 is SGHRS and CDR2 YFSETQ. Germline trimming cut 4 bases from V and 4 bases from J; bases unmatched to any gene: 5. The CDR3 spells CASSPGTGTETQYF. The CDR3 nucleotides are TGCGCCAGCAGCCCCGGGACAGGGACAGAGACCCAGTACTTC.

V gene TRBV28 combines with J gene TRBJ2-1, with 12 bases that match TRBD2. CDR3 length: 16 amino acids. The V gene end was trimmed by 7 bases and the J gene end by 11 bases; junction bases not matched to a gene: 15. Germline V gives CDR1 MDHEN, CDR2 SYDVKM. The chain's CDR3 is CASNPLATSGRLKQFF. The CDR3 DNA reads as TGTGCCAGCAACCCTTTGGCGACTAGCGGGAGATTGAAGCAGTTCTTC.

V gene TRBV7-9 combines with J gene TRBJ1-5, with D unresolved. This CDR3 contains 17 residues. The V gene's germline CDR1 is SEHNR and CDR2 FQNEAQ (reference sequence). Trimming shortened V by 0 bases and J by 3 bases, and 15 bases separated the two germline ends. The CDR3 reads CASSLAASGGTNQPQHF. For the CDR3, the DNA is TGTGCCAGCAGCTTAGCGGCGTCGGGAGGCACCAATCAGCCCCAGCATTTT.

The V call is TRBV5-1, the J call TRBJ2-5, with 12 nucleotides matching TRBD2. Germline assignment: CDR1 SGHRS and CDR2 YFSETQ. There are 16 residues in the CDR3. J gave up 5 bases and V 4 bases, and 9 bases lay outside the gene matches. The CDR3 DNA reads TGCGCCAGCAGCAATCCTCTAGCGGGAGGGGGGGAGACCCAGTACTTC. Protein product: CASSNPLAGGGETQYF.

The chain employs TRBV6-5 and TRBJ2-1, with 7 bases fitting TRBD2. Germline V gene data show CDR1 as MNHEY and CDR2 as SVGAGI. The CDR3 covers 15 residues. After removal of 0 bases from V and 8 bases from J, the junction contained 7 bases not matched to a gene. The CDR3 sequence: CASSYSGGGPDEQFF. The CDR3 DNA sequence: TGTGCCAGCAGTTACTCTGGGGGAGGGCCCGATGAGCAGTTCTTC.

This clone has just one count. V and J are TRBV27 and TRBJ1-2; the D gene is possibly TRBD1 (6 bases). This CDR3 spans 13 amino acids. V lost 2 bases, J lost 7 bases, and 11 bases lay in between. The germline V gene has CDR1 MNHEY and CDR2 SMNVEV (reference sequence). CDR3 region: CASSLGGLAGYTF. For the CDR3, the DNA is TGTGCCAGCAGTTTAGGGGGCTTGGCTGGCTACACCTTC.

The chain joins TRBV10-3 to TRBJ2-3, with a possible D match to TRBD1 (6 bases). The CDR3 has 15 residues. Germline loops: CDR1 ENHRY, CDR2 SYGVKD. Trimming removed 1 base at V and 2 bases at J, with 10 bases between. The CDR3 here is CAISEYDRPTDTQYF. As DNA, the CDR3 is TGTGCCATCAGTGAGTACGACAGGCCCACAGATACGCAGTATTTT.

The chain uses TRBV28 and TRBJ1-4; D call uncertain. The CDR3 is 13 residues long. CDR1 and CDR2 from the germline V gene are MDHEN and SYDVKM. Trimming left V 7 bases short and J 3 bases short, with 9 bases between. This chain's CDR3 is CASTQASNEKLFF. DNA for the CDR3: TGTGCCAGCACCCAGGCTTCTAATGAAAAACTGTTTTTT.

The chain recombines TRBV5-1 with TRBJ2-2, with TRBD2 matching over 10 bases. V was clipped by 8 bases and J by 4 bases; unmatched bases: 14. Germline V gives CDR1 SGHRS, CDR2 YFSETQ. CDR3 length: 17 residues. CDR3 in DNA: TGCGCCAGTCACTTGGGTAGCGGGAGGTACGTCACCGGGGAGCTGTTTTTT. This codes for CASHLGSGRYVTGELFF.

The chain couples TRBV29-1 to TRBJ2-3, with 16 bases aligning to TRBD2. Per the germline V gene, CDR1 is SQVTM and CDR2 is ANQGSEA. This CDR3 is 15 amino acids long. The V segment lost 3 bases and the J segment 6 bases; nucleotides outside the gene matches: 3. In DNA form, the CDR3 reads TGCAGCGTTGAGGGGACTAGCGGGAGGGCTGATACGCAGTATTTT. It encodes CSVEGTSGRADTQYF.

The chain employs TRBV7-8 and TRBJ1-5; no firm D call. CDR3 length equals 16 residues. Per the germline V gene, CDR1 is SGHVS and CDR2 is FQNEAQ. The ends were cut back, 5 bases at V and 1 base at J, with 15 bases in the middle. In DNA form, the CDR3 reads TGTGCCAGCAGCCTGGATGGCGCCAGGAGCAATCAGCCCCAGCATTTT. It is translated as CASSLDGARSNQPQHF.

The V gene is TRBV29-1, the J gene TRBJ2-5; the D is unclear. The germline CDR1 and CDR2 sequences are SQVTM and ANQGSEA. This CDR3 contains 12 residues. With 6 bases removed from V and 4 bases from J, the gap between germline ends came to 12 bases. The CDR3 bases are TGCAGCGTCTCGGTGTACGGAGAGACCCAGTACTTC. Residues: CSVSVYGETQYF.

V is TRBV6-5 and J is TRBJ2-6, with D possibly matching TRBD1 (5 bases). The CDR3 consists of 16 residues. Looked up from germline, CDR1 is MNHEY and CDR2 is SVGAGI. The V and J ends lost 0 bases and 4 bases respectively, with 10 bases between them. CDR3 nucleotides: TGTGCCAGCAGTTACTCAACAGGATCAGGGGCCAACGTCCTGACTTTC. Protein: CASSYSTGSGANVLTF.

This chain joins TRBV28 and TRBJ2-7; 13 positions match TRBD2. The CDR3 is 14 amino acids. J was trimmed by 3 bases and V by 7 bases; bases with no gene match: 3. Germline assignment: CDR1 MDHEN and CDR2 SYDVKM. The CDR3 sequence: CASTGLAGIYEQYF. CDR3 nucleotides: TGTGCCAGCACGGGACTAGCGGGGATCTACGAGCAGTACTTC.

The J gene is TRBJ1-1, the V gene TRBV27, with D maybe TRBD1 (6 bases). The CDR3 has 15 residues. V shed 5 bases and J shed 0 bases, with 13 bases lying between them. Germline values: CDR1 MNHEY, CDR2 SMNVEV (reference sequence). CDR3 in DNA: TGTGCCAGCAGTGCTCTGGACAGCCTGAACACTGAAGCTTTCTTT. It is translated as CASSALDSLNTEAFF.

The chain combines TRBV28 with TRBJ2-4; 8 bases align to TRBD1. V dropped 4 bases and J dropped 6; count of bases not matched to a gene: 8. The V gene's germline CDR1 is MDHEN and CDR2 SYDVKM. The CDR3 has 15 residues. In DNA form, the CDR3 reads TGTGCCAGCAGTTGGCGGACAGGGCCTGGAAACATTCAGTACTTC. It encodes CASSWRTGPGNIQYF.

A few counts support this clone. The chain combines TRBV7-9 with TRBJ1-3, with 7 bases fitting TRBD1. CDR1 SEHNR and CDR2 FQNEAQ come from the germline V gene (reference sequence). The CDR3 is 15 amino acids. The junction had 6 bases not matched to a gene; V was cut back by 3 bases and J by 4 bases. The CDR3 DNA follows: TGTGCCAGCAGCTTCGACAGGGACCGCGGAAACACCATATATTTT. This encodes CASSFDRDRGNTIYF.